Here is one TCR beta chain with its context. This entry is derived from a study of blood T cell repertoires in COVID-19. V lost 5 bases and J 5 bases, leaving 15 bases between the germline ends. Germline V gives CDR1 SGHTA, CDR2 FQGNSA. The CDR3 loop spans 15 amino acids. Clones were read by immunoSEQ multiplex PCR, and TCRdb kept only the in-frame ones, dropping some. This repertoire shows around 190,000 clones, nearly 90% found once; its top ten account for around 17%. The V and J genes are TRBV7-2 and TRBJ2-2; D is possibly TRBD2 (6 bases). This receptor was obtained from a man aged 50-59 years with COVID-19, enrolled during active disease. The sample taken for sequencing was peripheral blood. CDR3 region: CASSVPWAGTGELFF. The CDR3 nucleotides are TGTGCCAGCAGCGTACCCTGGGCGGGGACCGGGGAGCTGTTTTTT.